These 29 T cell receptor beta chains originate from one sample sequenced in a study of blood T cells in healthy people across ages. Primed by a sample-barcoded 5' primer and a J-beta primer mix, a second PCR proceeded for roughly 7 to 12 cycles. TCRdb reprocessed the 5' RACE reads via MiXCR and lists one record per CDR3 protein. The repertoire holds fewer than 950,000 distinct CDR3 sequences, with around 36% as singletons. Sequenced input: blood. These receptors were taken from a man between 18 and 35 years old in good health.

V is TRBV5-1 and J is TRBJ2-5, with D unresolved. CDR1 and CDR2 from the germline V gene are SGHRS and YFSETQ. CDR3 size: 12 residues. Trimming removed 7 bases from V and 4 bases from J, with 11 bases in between. CDR3 bases: TGCGCCAGCCGTTCCCAACTAGAGACCCAGTACTTC. This codes for CASRSQLETQYF.

This clonotype was counted between two and nine times. The rearrangement uses TRBV9 and TRBJ2-7; D may match TRBD1 or TRBD2 (5 bases each). This CDR3 comprises 14 residues. The germline CDR1 and CDR2 sequences are SGDLS and YYNGEE. V lost 5 bases and J 3 bases, leaving 15 bases between the germline ends. The CDR3 DNA reads TGTGCCAGCAGTAGTAGGGACGCTGTCTACGAGCAGTACTTC. Residues: CASSSRDAVYEQYF. The full variable domain, completed using reference TRBV9 and TRBJ2-7, is DSGVTQTPKHLITATGQRVTLRCSPRSGDLSVYWYQQSLDQGLQFLIQYYNGEERAKGNILERFSAQQFPDLHSELNLSSLELGDSALYFCASSSRDAVYEQYFGPGTRLTVT.

J is TRBJ1-5 and V is TRBV9; D not resolved. Between the trimmed V and J ends, which lost 4 bases and 4 bases, there was a span of 12 bases. Germline CDR1 SGDLS, CDR2 YYNGEE. CDR3 length: 14 residues. The CDR3 reads CASSKDDGNQPQHF. For the CDR3, the DNA is TGTGCCAGCAGCAAGGACGACGGGAATCAGCCCCAGCATTTT.

This clonotype was detected once. This may be a read error, as it is one base from a much larger clone. The chain's CDR3 is CASSTDGFTDTQYF. Here the CDR3 DNA reads TGTGCCAGCAGCACAGACGGATTCACAGATACGCAGTATTTT. The chain links TRBV7-2 to TRBJ2-3, with D uncertain. Between the trimmed V and J ends, which lost 5 bases and 2 bases, there was a span of 11 bases. Per germline, CDR1 SGHTA and CDR2 FQGNSA. This CDR3 region has 14 residues.

This chain connects TRBV9 to TRBJ2-5, with a tentative D call TRBD1 (6 bases). The V gene's germline CDR1 is SGDLS and CDR2 YYNGEE. Trimming shortened V by 0 bases and J by 5 bases, and 14 bases separated the two germline ends. This CDR3 spans 15 amino acids. The CDR3 sequence is CASSVDSGQYETQYF. The CDR3 DNA reads TGTGCCAGCAGCGTAGATTCGGGACAATACGAGACCCAGTACTTC.

The J gene is TRBJ1-1, the V gene TRBV6-2 or TRBV6-3, with D maybe TRBD1 (6 bases). CDR1 MNHEY and CDR2 SVGEGT come from the germline V gene. With 11 bases removed from V and 1 base from J, the gap between germline ends came to 14 bases. The CDR3 has 13 residues. The CDR3 nucleotides read TGTGCCGCGGGGGCGGGGACGAACACTGAAGCTTTCTTT. The encoded protein is CAAGAGTNTEAFF.

Many counts were recorded for this clonotype. The chain employs TRBV7-2 and TRBJ2-7, with D perhaps TRBD1 or TRBD2 (6 bases each). The length of the CDR3 is 15 residues. V was cut by 2 bases and J by 3 bases, with 14 bases left in between. Germline loops: CDR1 SGHTA, CDR2 FQGNSA. CDR3 bases: TGTGCCAGCAGCTTAAGGGGGGAAGGACTCTACGAGCAGTACTTC. This codes for CASSLRGEGLYEQYF.

The rearrangement joins TRBV25-1 to TRBJ2-7, with D possibly matching TRBD2 (6 bases). Germline lookup yields CDR1 MGHDK and CDR2 SYGVNS. V was pared by 6 bases and J by 6 bases, with 12 bases between. This CDR3 has 12 amino acids. CDR3 region: CASSDGGVEQYF. The CDR3 nucleotides read TGTGCCAGCAGCGACGGAGGGGTCGAGCAGTACTTC.

This clonotype was recorded only once. The V gene is TRBV12-3 or TRBV12-4, the J gene TRBJ1-6; 10 nucleotides align to TRBD1. Unmatched junction bases numbered 2, after V lost 4 bases and J lost 11 bases. This CDR3 is built from 13 residues. CDR3 region: CASSWDRGPPLHF. DNA for the CDR3: TGTGCCAGCAGTTGGGACAGGGGTCCACCCCTCCACTTT.

This clonotype was recorded many times. The chain combines TRBV12-3 or TRBV12-4 with TRBJ2-7; TRBD2 agrees at 13 bases. Trimming cost V 6 bases and J 4 bases; bases outside gene matches: 6. The CDR3 is 15 amino acids. DNA of the CDR3: TGTGCCAGCAGACCGACTAGCGGGGGGACATACGAGCAGTACTTC. This sequence encodes CASRPTSGGTYEQYF.

The gene calls are TRBV4-3 and TRBJ2-1, with D tentatively TRBD1 or TRBD2 (5 bases each). The germline V gene has CDR1 LGHNA and CDR2 YSLEER. CDR3 length: 13 amino acids. Trimming took off 3 bases at V and 5 bases at J, with 8 bases between the two ends. CDR3 in amino acids: CASSQGVNNEQFF. CDR3 nucleotide sequence: TGCGCCAGCAGCCAGGGGGTTAACAATGAGCAGTTCTTC.

The rearrangement joins TRBV4-2 to TRBJ2-3; D is uncertain. The CDR3 runs to 11 residues. V lost 10 bases to trimming and J lost 8 bases, with 13 bases between them. Germline V gene lookup returns CDR1 LGHNA and CDR2 YNFKEQ. CDR3 amino acids: CAILPFFTQYF. Here the CDR3 DNA reads TGTGCCATCCTCCCTTTCTTTACGCAGTATTTT.

The chain couples TRBV6-2 or TRBV6-3 to TRBJ2-1; D remains unclear. CDR1 and CDR2 (germline): MNHEY, SVGEGT. This CDR3 has 15 residues. Trimming left V 2 bases short and J 7 bases short, with 15 bases between. CDR3 bases: TGTGCCAGCAGTTACCCCACTTCGGGTCGGAATGAGCAGTTCTTC. Protein product: CASSYPTSGRNEQFF.

This clonotype was counted at least ten times. The chain carries TRBV20-1 and TRBJ2-1, with D possibly TRBD2 on 6 matching bases. The CDR3 spans 14 residues. Trimming left V 5 bases short and J 4 bases short, with 15 bases between. The germline V gene has CDR1 DFQATT and CDR2 SNEGSKA (reference sequence). CDR3 sequence (DNA): TGCAGTGCTGGGGCCTCGGCGGGATACAATGAGCAGTTCTTC. Encoded protein: CSAGASAGYNEQFF.

This clonotype has just a few counts. The gene calls are TRBV7-9 and TRBJ1-1; no clear D gene. Looked up from germline, CDR1 is SEHNR and CDR2 is FQNEAQ (reference sequence). CDR3 length: 15 amino acids. V was cut by 2 bases and J by 2 bases, with 12 bases left in between. The CDR3 nucleotides are TGTGCCAGCAGCTTAATTCAGGCGACAAACACTGAAGCTTTCTTT. It is translated as CASSLIQATNTEAFF. The whole variable domain, remainder taken from reference TRBV7-9 and TRBJ1-1, is DTGVSQNPRHKITKRGQNVTFRCDPISEHNRLYWYRQTLGQGPEFLTYFQNEAQLEKSRLLSDRFSAERPKGSFSTLEIQRTEQGDSAMYLCASSLIQATNTEAFFGQGTRLTVV.

This clonotype was recorded many times. This CDR3 is CASSQRTGETQYF. CDR3 nucleotides: TGTGCCAGCAGCCAACGGACAGGGGAGACCCAGTACTTC. The chain is built from TRBV6-5 and TRBJ2-5; the match to TRBD1 covers 8 bases. Germline CDR1 MNHEY, CDR2 SVGAGI. There are 13 residues in the CDR3. Unmatched junction bases numbered 5, after V lost 6 bases and J lost 5 bases.

The chain recombines TRBV7-8 with TRBJ1-1; D may be TRBD1 (5 bases). Germline V lookup: CDR1 SGHVS, CDR2 FQNEAQ. V was cut by 5 bases and J by 5 bases, with 12 bases left in between. This CDR3 region has 13 residues. The CDR3 sequence: CASSAQTVTEAFF. The CDR3 region has the DNA TGTGCCAGCAGCGCCCAGACAGTGACTGAAGCTTTCTTT.

The V and J genes are TRBV4-1 and TRBJ2-7; 7 bases line up with TRBD2. The V gene end was trimmed by 6 bases and the J gene end by 4 bases; junction bases not matched to a gene: 12. CDR1 is MGHRA and CDR2 is YSYEKL in the germline V gene. The CDR3 length is 15 residues. In nucleotides, the CDR3 is TGCGCCAGCAGAATTACAGCGGGGCAATATTACGAGCAGTACTTC. Amino acids: CASRITAGQYYEQYF.

Concerning this clonotype: A read error is possible here, since a much larger clone lies one base away. This chain joins TRBV10-3 and TRBJ2-5; TRBD1 agrees at 8 bases. CDR3 length: 12 residues. J gave up 4 bases and V 6 bases, and 1 base lay outside the gene matches. In germline, CDR1 is ENHRY, CDR2 SYGVKD. Here the CDR3 DNA reads TGTGCCATCAGGGACAGGGCAGAGACCCAGTACTTC. Encoded protein: CAIRDRAETQYF.

The rearrangement joins TRBV3-1 to TRBJ2-5; perhaps TRBD2 as D (6 bases). The CDR3 runs 14 residues. The germline CDR1 and CDR2 sequences are LGHDT and YNNKEL (reference sequence). Trimming took 3 bases from V and 2 from J, leaving 10 bases between them. CDR3 protein: CASSQGLQQETQYF. CDR3 DNA: TGTGCCAGCAGCCAGGGACTGCAACAAGAGACCCAGTACTTC.

A word on this clonotype: With a much larger clone just one base away, this may be a read error. The rearrangement links TRBV12-3 or TRBV12-4 to TRBJ2-7; D is perhaps TRBD1 (6 bases). The CDR3 extends over 16 amino acids. The CDR3 DNA sequence: TGTGCCGGCAGTTTAGAGGGCACAGGGACGACCTACGAGCAGTACTTC. Amino acid sequence: CAGSLEGTGTTYEQYF.

V usage is TRBV4-2 and J usage is TRBJ2-1, with D perhaps TRBD2 (7 bases). Per germline, CDR1 LGHNA and CDR2 YNFKEQ. This CDR3 contains 18 residues. The V end was cut by 0 bases, the J end by 7 bases, with 22 bases between. CDR3 protein: CASSQESNWGGLRNEQFF. CDR3 nucleotides: TGTGCCAGCAGCCAAGAGAGTAATTGGGGGGGCTTAAGGAATGAGCAGTTCTTC.

This rearrangement joins TRBV6-2 or TRBV6-3 to TRBJ2-1, with 13 bases matching TRBD2. With V trimmed by 6 bases and J by 6 bases, 5 bases remained unmatched. Germline V gene sequence: CDR1 MNHEY, CDR2 SVGEGT. There are 15 residues in the CDR3. The CDR3 is CASRRGLAGSNEQFF. The CDR3 region has the DNA TGTGCCAGCAGACGGGGACTAGCGGGGAGCAATGAGCAGTTCTTC.

The gene calls are TRBV28 and TRBJ2-5, with 8 bases matching TRBD2. V was pared by 8 bases and J by 2 bases, with 16 bases of the junction left unmatched. This CDR3 region has 17 residues. The germline V gene encodes CDR1 MDHEN and CDR2 SYDVKM. The CDR3 nucleotides are TGTGCCAGCCCTCCTTTGGTCGGTAGCGGGGAACAAGAGACCCAGTACTTC. Encoded protein: CASPPLVGSGEQETQYF.

This clonotype was observed a single time. The chain recombines TRBV5-1 with TRBJ2-5, with 11 bases matching TRBD1. CDR1 and CDR2 from the germline V gene are SGHRS and YFSETQ. The length of the CDR3 is 16 residues. The junction had 8 bases not matched to a gene; V was cut back by 3 bases and J by 4 bases. The CDR3 sequence: CASSSRDRGYRETQYF. For the CDR3, the DNA is TGCGCCAGCAGCTCCAGGGACAGGGGGTATAGAGAGACCCAGTACTTC. Full variable domain (remainder filled in from reference TRBV5-1 and TRBJ2-5): KAGVTQTPRYLIKTRGQQVTLSCSPISGHRSVSWYQQTPGQGLQFLFEYFSETQRNKGNFPGRFSGRQFSNSRSEMNVSTLELGDSALYLCASSSRDRGYRETQYFGPGTRLLVL.

The sample holds one count of this clonotype. The rearrangement joins TRBV29-1 to TRBJ2-5; weak D call: TRBD2 (8 bases). The CDR3 runs 13 residues. V dropped 5 bases and J dropped 4 bases, with 14 bases sitting between them. Germline CDR1 and CDR2: SQVTM and ANQGSEA. CDR3 DNA sequence: TGCAGCGTTTCGGGAGGGGGCCGAGAGACCCAGTACTTC. Translated, it gives CSVSGGGRETQYF.

This chain links TRBV2 with TRBJ2-4, with 7 bases aligning to TRBD1. This CDR3 comprises 14 residues. V lost 9 bases to trimming and J lost 13 bases; unmatched junction nucleotides: 18. CDR1 SNHLY and CDR2 FYNNEI come from the germline V gene. In nucleotides, the CDR3 is TGTGCCAGGTCGGCCGGGACAGTCGTCAATGAGCAGTACTTC. It yields the protein CARSAGTVVNEQYF.

This sequence joins TRBV20-1 and TRBJ2-7, with D uncertain. Per the germline V gene, CDR1 is DFQATT and CDR2 is SNEGSKA (reference sequence). V lost 6 bases to trimming and J lost 6 bases, with 15 bases between them. The CDR3 is made up of 12 amino acids. CDR3 DNA sequence: TGCAGTGCCAACGACGGACCGGGCGAGCAGTACTTC. Translation gives CSANDGPGEQYF.

The rearrangement joins TRBV7-9 to TRBJ2-7; D gene ambiguous. Trimming left V 1 base short and J 6 bases short, with 13 bases between. The germline V gene encodes CDR1 SEHNR and CDR2 FQNEAQ (reference sequence). CDR3 size: 14 residues. Here the CDR3 reads CASSLEGKQSEQYF. DNA of the CDR3: TGTGCCAGCAGCTTAGAGGGAAAACAGAGCGAGCAGTACTTC.